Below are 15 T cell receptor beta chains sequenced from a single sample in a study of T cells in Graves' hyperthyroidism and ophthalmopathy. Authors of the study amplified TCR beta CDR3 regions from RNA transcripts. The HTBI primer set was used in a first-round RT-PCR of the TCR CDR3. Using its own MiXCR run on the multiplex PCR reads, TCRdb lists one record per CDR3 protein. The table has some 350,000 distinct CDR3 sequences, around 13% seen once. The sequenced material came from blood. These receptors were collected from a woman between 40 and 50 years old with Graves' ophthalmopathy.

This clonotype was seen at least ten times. The CDR3 spells CASSYGGSGGYGYTF. DNA of the CDR3: TGTGCCAGCAGTTACGGTGGCTCCGGCGGGTATGGCTACACCTTC. This chain links TRBV6-5 with TRBJ1-2, with D unclear. CDR3 length: 15 residues. V was trimmed by 2 bases and J by 5 bases, leaving 15 bases between them. From germline, CDR1 is MNHEY and CDR2 SVGAGI.

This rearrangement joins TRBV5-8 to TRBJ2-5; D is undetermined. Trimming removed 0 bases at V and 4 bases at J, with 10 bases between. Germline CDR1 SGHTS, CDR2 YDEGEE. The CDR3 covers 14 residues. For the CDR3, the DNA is TGTGCCAGCAGCTTGGAGGGCGGACGAGAGACCCAGTACTTC. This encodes CASSLEGGRETQYF.

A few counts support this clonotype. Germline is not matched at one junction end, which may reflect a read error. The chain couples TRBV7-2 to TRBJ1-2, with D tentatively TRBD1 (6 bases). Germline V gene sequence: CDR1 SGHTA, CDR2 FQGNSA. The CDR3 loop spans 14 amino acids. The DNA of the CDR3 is TGTGCCAGCGGCTTCGGACAGCCCCTCCTTCACTACACCTTC. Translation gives CASGFGQPLLHYTF.

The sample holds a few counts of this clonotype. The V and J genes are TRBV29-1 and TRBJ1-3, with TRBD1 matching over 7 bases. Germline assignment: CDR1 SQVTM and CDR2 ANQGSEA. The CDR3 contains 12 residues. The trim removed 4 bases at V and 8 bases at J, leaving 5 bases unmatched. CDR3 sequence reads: CSVGTGSDTIYF. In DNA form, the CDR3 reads TGCAGCGTTGGGACAGGTTCAGACACCATATATTTT.

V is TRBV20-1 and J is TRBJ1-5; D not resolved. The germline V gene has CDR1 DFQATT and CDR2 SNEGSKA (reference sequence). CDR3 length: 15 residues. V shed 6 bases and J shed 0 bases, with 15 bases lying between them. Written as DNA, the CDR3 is TGCAGTGCCCCCCTGAGCAGTGTTAGCAATCAGCCCCAGCATTTT. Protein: CSAPLSSVSNQPQHF.

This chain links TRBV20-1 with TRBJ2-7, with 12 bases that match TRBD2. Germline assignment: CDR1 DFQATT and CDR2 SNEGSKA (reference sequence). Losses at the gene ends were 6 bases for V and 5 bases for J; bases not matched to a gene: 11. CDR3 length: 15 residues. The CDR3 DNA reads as TGCAGTGCCAGAAGGTTGACTAGCGGGAGTAACGAGCAGTACTTC. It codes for CSARRLTSGSNEQYF.

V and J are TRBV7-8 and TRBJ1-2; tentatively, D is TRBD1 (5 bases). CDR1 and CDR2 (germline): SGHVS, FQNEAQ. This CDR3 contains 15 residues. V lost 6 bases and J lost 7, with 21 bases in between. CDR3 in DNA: TGTGCCAGCAGTATCAAAGGGGTGGGAACGCCTGGCTACACCTTC. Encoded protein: CASSIKGVGTPGYTF.

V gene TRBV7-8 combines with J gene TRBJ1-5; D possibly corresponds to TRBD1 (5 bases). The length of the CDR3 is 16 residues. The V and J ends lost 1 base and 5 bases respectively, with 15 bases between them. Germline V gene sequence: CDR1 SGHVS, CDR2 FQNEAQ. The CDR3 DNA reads TGTGCCAGCAGCTTAGTGGCAGGGACCCACCATCAGCCCCAGCATTTT. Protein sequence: CASSLVAGTHHQPQHF.

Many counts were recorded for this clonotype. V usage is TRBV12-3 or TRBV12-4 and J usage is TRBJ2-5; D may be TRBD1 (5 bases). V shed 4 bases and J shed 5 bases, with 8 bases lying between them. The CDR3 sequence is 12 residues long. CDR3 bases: TGTGCCAGCAGTTACAGGCCGGAGACCCAGTACTTC. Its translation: CASSYRPETQYF.

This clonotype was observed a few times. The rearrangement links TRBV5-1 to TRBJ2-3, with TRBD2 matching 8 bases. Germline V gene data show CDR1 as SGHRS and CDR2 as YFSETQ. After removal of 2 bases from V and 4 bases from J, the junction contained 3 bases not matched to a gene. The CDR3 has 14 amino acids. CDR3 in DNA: TGCGCCAGCAGCTTAGCGGGGGTGGCAGATACGCAGTATTTT. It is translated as CASSLAGVADTQYF.

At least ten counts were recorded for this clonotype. CDR3 bases: TGCGCCAGCAGCTCACAGGGTGGCTACGAGCAGTACTTC. This encodes CASSSQGGYEQYF. The rearrangement uses TRBV5-1 and TRBJ2-7, with a tentative D call TRBD1 (6 bases). CDR1 and CDR2 (germline): SGHRS, YFSETQ. The V and J ends lost 3 bases and 3 bases respectively, with 10 bases between them. This CDR3 has 13 residues.

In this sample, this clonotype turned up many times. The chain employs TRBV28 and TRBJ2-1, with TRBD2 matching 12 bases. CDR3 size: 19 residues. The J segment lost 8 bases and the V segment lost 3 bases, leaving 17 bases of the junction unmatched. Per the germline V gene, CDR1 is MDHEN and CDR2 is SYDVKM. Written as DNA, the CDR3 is TGTGCCAGCAGTTTTCCGTCTCGGCTGTCGACTAGCGGGAGCTATGAGCAGTTCTTC. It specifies CASSFPSRLSTSGSYEQFF.

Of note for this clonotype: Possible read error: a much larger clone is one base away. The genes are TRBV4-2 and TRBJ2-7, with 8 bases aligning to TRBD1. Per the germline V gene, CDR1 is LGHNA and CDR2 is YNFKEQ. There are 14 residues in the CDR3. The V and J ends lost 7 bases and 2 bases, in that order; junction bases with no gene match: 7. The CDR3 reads CASTRGQGPYEQYF. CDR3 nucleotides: TGTGCCAGCACTAGAGGACAGGGTCCCTACGAGCAGTACTTC.

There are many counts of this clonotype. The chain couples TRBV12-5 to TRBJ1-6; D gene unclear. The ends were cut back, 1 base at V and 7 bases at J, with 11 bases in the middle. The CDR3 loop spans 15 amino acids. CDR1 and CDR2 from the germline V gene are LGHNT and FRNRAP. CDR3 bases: TGTGCTAGTGGTTTGGACTGGCAGGAGAATTCACCCCTCCACTTT. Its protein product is CASGLDWQENSPLHF.

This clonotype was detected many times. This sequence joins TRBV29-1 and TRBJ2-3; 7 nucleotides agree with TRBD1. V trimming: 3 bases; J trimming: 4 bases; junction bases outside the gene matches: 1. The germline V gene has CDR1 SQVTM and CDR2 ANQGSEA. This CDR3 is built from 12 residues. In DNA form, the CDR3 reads TGCAGCGTTGACCAGGGGGCAGATACGCAGTATTTT. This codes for CSVDQGADTQYF.